This T cell receptor beta chain comes out of a study of shared clonotypes between healthy human individuals. Produced via immunoSEQ multiplex PCR; TCRdb's table is partial and in-frame only. This sample has 2,500,000 or so clones, with 85% to 95% found just once. CDR1 and CDR2 (germline): SEHNR, FQNEAQ (reference sequence). V lost 5 bases and J 6 bases, leaving 20 bases between the germline ends. This CDR3 is built from 17 residues. The receptor was isolated from a man aged 18 to 30 in good health. Some clones in this sample may be carry-over from other donors' samples. The source material was naive CD4+ T cells from PBMCs. As to subset: CD45RA+ positively selected. V is TRBV7-9 and J is TRBJ2-6, with a possible D match to TRBD2 (6 bases). The CDR3 DNA is TGTGCCAGCAGCGAGGGGAGGCAGCCACTCCCGGCCAACGTCCTGACTTTC. Translation gives CASSEGRQPLPANVLTF.